Presented here are 30 T cell receptor beta chains from one specimen sequenced in a study of blood T cell repertoires in COVID-19. The table came from immunoSEQ multiplex PCR; TCRdb's copy has only in-frame clones and leaves some out. This table has 300,000 or so clones, around 85% appearing once. Sequencing was carried out using peripheral blood. These receptors all stem from a woman aged 50 to 60 with active or convalescent COVID-19.

DNA for the CDR3: TGTGCCAGCAGTTTACTTACTTTGAGGGTTCCTGAAGCTTTCTTT. Residues: CASSLLTLRVPEAFF. The chain carries TRBV28 and TRBJ1-1; no definite D call. The CDR3 contains 15 residues. V lost 2 bases and J 6 bases, leaving 16 bases between the germline ends. Germline-derived CDR1 and CDR2 are MDHEN and SYDVKM.

The chain links TRBV5-1 to TRBJ2-2; D might be TRBD1 (6 bases). The CDR3 runs to 16 residues. The V gene's germline CDR1 is SGHRS and CDR2 YFSETQ. Trimming cost V 0 bases and J 4 bases, with 13 bases left between them. The chain's CDR3 is CASSLEAGDITGELFF. CDR3 bases: TGCGCCAGCAGCTTGGAGGCAGGGGATATCACCGGGGAGCTGTTTTTT.

The chain couples TRBV30 to TRBJ1-3; TRBD1 aligns across 10 bases. Per the germline V gene, CDR1 is GTSNPN and CDR2 is SVGIG (reference sequence). V trimming: 2 bases; J trimming: 8 bases; junction bases outside the gene matches: 9. This CDR3 contains 15 residues. The CDR3 nucleotides are TGTGCCTGGAGTTCAGGACAGGGGGAAGCAGACACCATATATTTT. This translates into CAWSSGQGEADTIYF.

The rearrangement joins TRBV5-6 to TRBJ2-1; 13 bases line up with TRBD2. V lost 4 bases to trimming and J lost 0 bases; unmatched junction nucleotides: 10. Germline V gene sequence: CDR1 SGHDT, CDR2 YYEEEE. The CDR3 contains 19 residues. CDR3 region: CASSEERLAGGNSYNEQFF. CDR3 nucleotides: TGTGCCAGCAGCGAAGAGAGACTAGCGGGAGGTAACTCCTACAATGAGCAGTTCTTC.

The chain joins TRBV2 to TRBJ1-5, with TRBD1 as a possible D gene (5 bases). Trimming removed 2 bases at V and 6 bases at J, with 11 bases between. The CDR3 covers 14 residues. CDR1 SNHLY and CDR2 FYNNEI come from the germline V gene. CDR3 amino acids: CASSEMGGVQPQHF. The CDR3 bases are TGTGCCAGCAGTGAAATGGGGGGGGTTCAGCCCCAGCATTTT.

The CDR3 DNA is TGTGCCAGACTAGGCGGCACTGAAGCTTTCTTT. This gives the protein CARLGGTEAFF. The genes are TRBV5-3 and TRBJ1-1, with D unclear. TRBV5-3 is an ORF, and what it does is uncertain. The CDR3 totals 11 residues. Between the trimmed V and J ends, which lost 7 bases and 4 bases, there was a span of 8 bases.

The chain employs TRBV14 and TRBJ2-7; TRBD2 might be the D (5 bases). The germline V gene encodes CDR1 SGHDN and CDR2 FVKESK. Trimming shortened V by 4 bases and J by 8 bases, and 12 bases separated the two germline ends. The CDR3 totals 12 residues. The CDR3 loop is CASSPGTSQQYF. The CDR3 coding sequence is TGTGCCAGCAGCCCGGGAACCTCACAGCAGTACTTC.

This clone was seen once. The gene calls are TRBV25-1 and TRBJ2-1; D perhaps matches TRBD2 (7 bases). The germline V gene encodes CDR1 MGHDK and CDR2 SYGVNS. The CDR3 spans 15 residues. The V end was cut by 6 bases, the J end by 3 bases, with 15 bases between. DNA for the CDR3: TGTGCCAGCAGGCCGGGGGGCTCGGTCTACAATGAGCAGTTCTTC. It specifies CASRPGGSVYNEQFF.

The chain combines TRBV11-3 with TRBJ2-3; 7 bases are shared with TRBD2. The V gene's germline CDR1 is SGHNT and CDR2 YENEEA. There are 13 residues in the CDR3. J was trimmed by 4 bases and V by 8 bases; bases with no gene match: 6. In nucleotides, the CDR3 is TGTGCCAGCTCCCCGGGGGGATCAGATACGCAGTATTTT. Translation: CASSPGGSDTQYF.

The J gene is TRBJ2-3, the V gene TRBV6-1; 9 bases align to TRBD2. Trimming removed 1 base from V and 4 bases from J; junction bases left unmatched: 6. In germline, CDR1 is MNHNS, CDR2 SASEGT. The CDR3 runs 16 residues. The CDR3 here is CASSEGAGGGADTQYF. CDR3 coding DNA: TGTGCCAGCAGTGAAGGGGCGGGAGGGGGAGCAGATACGCAGTATTTT.

The chain couples TRBV12-5 to TRBJ2-1; weak D call: TRBD2 (6 bases). Germline V CDR1 and CDR2: LGHNT, FRNRAP. The CDR3 extends over 14 amino acids. Trimming stripped 4 bases from V and 3 bases from J, with 10 bases between. The CDR3 region is CASGWGGNYNEQFF. DNA of the CDR3: TGTGCTAGTGGTTGGGGCGGGAACTACAATGAGCAGTTCTTC.

V and J are TRBV10-3 and TRBJ1-1, with 12 bases that match TRBD1. The CDR3 sequence is 19 residues long. The germline CDR1 and CDR2 sequences are ENHRY and SYGVKD. Germline trimming cut 3 bases from V and 4 bases from J; bases unmatched to any gene: 15. The DNA of the CDR3 is TGTGCCATCAGTGAAGGAGGATTCCGGGACAGGGGGCGTTCCACTGAAGCTTTCTTT. Translated, it gives CAISEGGFRDRGRSTEAFF.

The V and J genes are TRBV6-6 and TRBJ1-2, with D possibly matching TRBD1 (5 bases). The V and J ends lost 0 bases and 4 bases respectively, with 12 bases between them. Germline lookup yields CDR1 MNHNY and CDR2 SVGAGI (reference sequence). This CDR3 comprises 15 residues. The CDR3 is CASSYSQGNVYGYTF. For the CDR3, the DNA is TGTGCCAGCAGTTACTCGCAGGGAAATGTCTATGGCTACACCTTC.

This clone appeared a single time. The CDR3 DNA reads as TGTGCCAGCAGCTCCACTAGCGGAAGCTCCTACGAGCAGTACTTC. Encoded protein: CASSSTSGSSYEQYF. V usage is TRBV7-9 and J usage is TRBJ2-7, with 8 bases identical to TRBD2. V was pared by 4 bases and J by 0 bases, with 5 bases of the junction left unmatched. Germline V lookup: CDR1 SEHNR, CDR2 FQNEAQ (reference sequence). CDR3 length: 15 amino acids.

V gene TRBV19 combines with J gene TRBJ1-6, with 9 bases lining up with TRBD1. The trim removed 10 bases at V and 9 bases at J, leaving 4 bases unmatched. The CDR3 runs 12 residues. Germline CDR1 and CDR2: LNHDA and SQIVND (reference sequence). The chain's CDR3 is CATGTGRSPLHF. CDR3 sequence (DNA): TGTGCCACCGGGACAGGGCGTTCACCCCTCCACTTT.

This sequence joins TRBV9 and TRBJ1-2; D might be TRBD1 (5 bases). The CDR3 runs 12 residues. Trimming stripped 6 bases from V and 7 bases from J, with 13 bases between. Germline CDR1 and CDR2: SGDLS and YYNGEE. In DNA, the CDR3 is TGTGCCAGCAACTTGGACGGGGGTGGCTACACCTTC. Protein product: CASNLDGGGYTF.

The DNA for the CDR3 is TGCGCCAGCAGCCAAGTGGAGGGGCCAAAAGCTTTCTTT. Amino acids: CASSQVEGPKAFF. The chain is built from TRBV4-1 and TRBJ1-1, with D possibly TRBD1 on 5 matching bases. Germline V gives CDR1 MGHRA, CDR2 YSYEKL. Trimming pared 1 base from V and 9 bases from J, leaving 12 bases between. The CDR3 sequence is 13 residues long.

This clone turned up a few times. The J gene is TRBJ2-5, the V gene TRBV5-1; the match to TRBD2 covers 12 bases. Trimming removed 4 bases from V and 4 bases from J; junction bases left unmatched: 5. This CDR3 contains 15 residues. From germline, CDR1 is SGHRS and CDR2 YFSETQ. The CDR3: CASSTGLAGTETQYF. The CDR3 region has the DNA TGCGCCAGCAGCACCGGACTAGCGGGAACAGAGACCCAGTACTTC.

This chain connects TRBV23-1 to TRBJ2-7; D perhaps matches TRBD1 (5 bases). TRBV23-1 falls under the ORF class, with uncertain function. Trimming removed 4 bases at V and 2 bases at J, with 18 bases between. The CDR3 totals 16 residues. CDR3 bases: TGCGCCAGCAGTCGGAAGGCGCAGGGAATCACCTACGAGCAGTACTTC. This translates into CASSRKAQGITYEQYF.

The DNA of the CDR3 is TGTGCCAGTCAGCCTCAGGGTAACTATGGCTACACCTTC. It translates to CASQPQGNYGYTF. The chain joins TRBV19 to TRBJ1-2; D might be TRBD1 (5 bases). The CDR3 consists of 13 residues. Deletions cut 8 bases from V and 1 base from J, with 11 bases between. Germline V lookup: CDR1 LNHDA, CDR2 SQIVND (reference sequence).

The count of this clone is one. The chain uses TRBV29-1 and TRBJ1-2; possibly TRBD1 for D (5 bases). Looked up from germline, CDR1 is SQVTM and CDR2 is ANQGSEA. V lost 7 bases to trimming and J lost 8 bases, with 17 bases between them. The CDR3 has 12 amino acids. The CDR3 bases are TGCAGCGCTGGGGAAGGGGCAGGCGGCTACACCTTC. Translating it yields CSAGEGAGGYTF.

The count of this clone is one. The chain couples TRBV6-5 to TRBJ1-1, with D possibly being TRBD1 (6 bases). CDR1 is MNHEY and CDR2 is SVGAGI in the germline V gene. CDR3 length: 14 amino acids. The V end was cut by 0 bases, the J end by 7 bases, with 12 bases between. The CDR3 bases are TGTGCCAGCAGTTACTCTGCAGGGACAAGTGAAGCTTTCTTT. Its translation: CASSYSAGTSEAFF.

This chain uses TRBV10-2 with TRBJ2-7, with 7 bases lining up with TRBD2. Germline values: CDR1 WSHSY, CDR2 SAAADI. V trimming: 7 bases; J trimming: 4 bases; junction bases outside the gene matches: 7. The CDR3 covers 13 residues. Written as DNA, the CDR3 is TGCGCCAGCACGGGCGGGAGCTTTTACGAGCAGTACTTC. It translates to CASTGGSFYEQYF.

The chain couples TRBV10-3 to TRBJ2-1, with D possibly matching TRBD2 (7 bases). CDR1 and CDR2 from the germline V gene are ENHRY and SYGVKD. The V gene lost 6 bases and the J gene lost 7 bases, with 19 bases spanning the gap. The length of the CDR3 is 15 residues. The DNA of the CDR3 is TGTGCCATCAGCGTGGGGGCGGGAGATATGAATGAGCAGTTCTTC. This gives the protein CAISVGAGDMNEQFF.

The chain has TRBV7-6 and TRBJ2-7, with a possible D match to TRBD1 (6 bases). Per germline, CDR1 SGHVS and CDR2 FNYEAQ. The CDR3 length is 15 residues. The germline V and J ends were trimmed by 5 bases and 0 bases, with 14 bases remaining between them. The CDR3 protein is CASSPRGPSSYEQYF. For the CDR3, the DNA is TGTGCCAGCAGCCCCAGGGGCCCGAGCTCCTACGAGCAGTACTTC. The complete variable domain, with remaining parts taken from reference TRBV7-6 and TRBJ2-7, reads GAGVSQSPRYKVTKRGQDVALRCDPISGHVSLYWYRQALGQGPEFLTYFNYEAQQDKSGLPNDRFSAERPEGSISTLTIQRTEQRDSAMYRCASSPRGPSSYEQYFGPGTRLTVT.

The J gene is TRBJ2-1, the V gene TRBV6-5; D is undetermined. The CDR3 loop spans 16 amino acids. The germline V gene has CDR1 MNHEY and CDR2 SVGAGI. Trimming pared 2 bases from V and 9 bases from J, leaving 20 bases between. The CDR3 spells CASSYLPPSYSGEQFF. CDR3 DNA: TGTGCCAGCAGTTACCTTCCCCCTAGTTACTCGGGTGAGCAGTTCTTC.

The V call is TRBV7-6, the J call TRBJ1-3; TRBD1 is a possible D gene (5 bases). With 5 bases removed from V and 3 bases from J, the gap between germline ends came to 14 bases. The CDR3 extends over 15 amino acids. CDR1 is SGHVS, CDR2 FNYEAQ, per germline. The CDR3 protein is CASSIMAGLGNTIYF. CDR3 DNA: TGTGCCAGCAGCATCATGGCAGGGCTTGGAAACACCATATATTTT.

The CDR3 coding sequence is TGTGCCAGCTCCCAGGGTGGCATAAATGAAAAACTGTTTTTT. Protein: CASSQGGINEKLFF. The chain recombines TRBV18 with TRBJ1-4, with a weak D call TRBD1 (5 bases). The V end was cut by 6 bases, the J end by 5 bases, with 13 bases between. This CDR3 spans 14 amino acids. CDR1 is KGHSH, CDR2 LQKENI, per germline. Complete variable domain (other parts from reference TRBV18 and TRBJ1-4): NAGVMQNPRHLVRRRGQEARLRCSPMKGHSHVYWYRQLPEEGLKFMVYLQKENIIDESGMPKERFSAEFPKEGPSILRIQQVVRGDSAAYFCASSQGGINEKLFFGSGTQLSVL.

V and J are TRBV27 and TRBJ1-5, with 10 bases matching TRBD1. Germline-derived CDR1 and CDR2 are MNHEY and SMNVEV (reference sequence). V shed 2 bases and J 7 bases; nucleotides not matched to a gene: 14. The CDR3 loop spans 18 amino acids. DNA for the CDR3: TGTGCCAGCAGTTTAAGGCCTCCGGGACAGGGGTGGGGACAGCCCCAGCATTTT. This encodes CASSLRPPGQGWGQPQHF.

The rearrangement uses TRBV5-6 and TRBJ2-2; 7 bases align to TRBD1. This CDR3 has 16 amino acids. V lost 1 base, J lost 5 bases, and 8 bases stayed unmatched. The germline CDR1 and CDR2 sequences are SGHDT and YYEEEE. The CDR3 here is CASSLLQGWGTGELFF. CDR3 bases: TGTGCCAGCAGCTTGTTACAGGGGTGGGGGACCGGGGAGCTGTTTTTT.